This entry is about one T cell receptor (beta chain). Its cognate antigen is unknown. This CDR3 is built from 11 residues. Trimming cost V 6 bases and J 5 bases, with 8 bases left between them. Germline loops: CDR1 SGHDT, CDR2 YYEEEE. This specimen comes from a study of cytomegalovirus exposure and HLA in healthy donors. Overall study findings and caveats: Cytomegalovirus status, reportedly, was diagnosed with high specificity and sensitivity by the classifier.

Primers: 60 Vbeta forward and 13 Jbeta reverse. Produced via immunoSEQ multiplex PCR; TCRdb's table is partial and in-frame only. The repertoire holds under 200,000 clones, roughly 80% seen once, with roughly an eighth in the top ten. Sequencing was done on a sample of PBMCs. The TCR sequence derives from a woman between 50 and 59 years old in good health and CMV-seronegative. The chain recombines TRBV5-6 with TRBJ1-1, with D maybe TRBD1 (6 bases). For the CDR3, the DNA is TGTGCCAGCAATAGGGGGACTGAAGCTTTCTTT. It specifies CASNRGTEAFF.